Below are 17 T cell receptor beta chains sequenced from a single sample in a study of T cells in Graves' hyperthyroidism and ophthalmopathy. RNA transcripts served as the template for amplifying TCR beta CDR3 regions. RT-PCR in the first round (using the HTBI primer set) targeted the TCR CDR3. TCRdb reprocessed the multiplex PCR reads with MiXCR, giving one entry per CDR3 protein. The sample has about 35,000 distinct CDR3 sequences; approximately 50% are singletons. Sequenced sample: blood. Source of these receptors: a woman between 45 and 60 years old with Graves' hyperthyroidism that later progressed to Graves' ophthalmopathy.

This clonotype was picked up many times. This chain joins TRBV14 and TRBJ2-1; TRBD1 agrees at 8 bases. V was pared by 0 bases and J by 15 bases, with 16 bases of the junction left unmatched. The germline CDR1 and CDR2 sequences are SGHDN and FVKESK. This CDR3 is built from 16 residues. CDR3 region: CASSQEHGQGSAWGFF. The DNA of the CDR3 is TGTGCCAGCAGCCAAGAACATGGACAGGGATCTGCTTGGGGGTTCTTC.

A note on this clonotype: A much larger clone sits a single nucleotide away, making a read error possible. The conserved final phenylalanine or tryptophan is absent from the CDR3, which likely points to a read error. The rearrangement links TRBV7-9 to TRBJ2-5, with D possibly being TRBD1 or TRBD2 (5 bases each). Germline CDR1 and CDR2: SEHNR and FQNEAQ (reference sequence). This CDR3 has 14 amino acids. Trimming removed 0 bases at V and 9 bases at J, with 14 bases between. CDR3 region: CASSLAGDPGPQYC. CDR3 nucleotides: TGTGCCAGCAGCTTAGCGGGGGACCCCGGGCCCCAGTACTGC.

This clonotype was recorded at least ten times. CDR3 in amino acids: CASSLGPPGENVEKLFF. CDR3 nucleotide sequence: TGCGCCAGCAGCCTTGGACCCCCTGGTGAGAATGTGGAAAAACTGTTTTTT. The chain employs TRBV4-3 and TRBJ1-4; D unresolved. CDR1 and CDR2 from the germline V gene are LGHNA and YSLEER. This CDR3 contains 17 residues. Deletions cut 4 bases from V and 8 bases from J, with 23 bases between.

This clonotype ranks as medium-sized. J is TRBJ2-3 and V is TRBV7-9; D is uncertain. The germline V gene encodes CDR1 SEHNR and CDR2 FQNEAQ (reference sequence). The CDR3 is 14 residues long. Trimming shortened V by 1 base and J by 0 bases, and 5 bases separated the two germline ends. CDR3 sequence reads: CASSLEWSTDTQYF. The CDR3 coding sequence is TGTGCCAGCAGCTTAGAGTGGAGCACAGATACGCAGTATTTT.

This clonotype was observed a single time. The germline gene is not matched at one end of the junction; a read error may be the cause. The gene calls are TRBV7-8 and TRBJ2-1, with 8 bases identical to TRBD1. The CDR3 runs 14 residues. The V gene's germline CDR1 is SGHVS and CDR2 FQNEAQ. CDR3 in amino acids: CASSPDRARNQQFF. The CDR3 coding sequence is TGTGCCAGCAGCCCGGACAGGGCCCGCAATCAGCAGTTCTTC.

The chain has TRBV12-5 and TRBJ2-5, with D perhaps matching TRBD1 (5 bases). This CDR3 region has 15 residues. The V gene lost 1 base and the J gene lost 5 bases, with 14 bases spanning the gap. Germline assignment: CDR1 LGHNT and CDR2 FRNRAP. The CDR3 nucleotides read TGTGCTAGTGGTTTGGAAAGGGGTGGCCGGGAGACCCAGTACTTC. Its translation: CASGLERGGRETQYF.

The CDR3 reads CASSPGTGHYEQPQHF. The CDR3 region has the DNA TGCGCCAGCAGCCCCGGGACCGGGCACTACGAGCAGCCCCAGCATTTT. The V gene is TRBV5-1, the J gene TRBJ1-5; a possible D gene is TRBD1 (5 bases). V was trimmed by 4 bases and J by 7 bases, leaving 21 bases between them. Germline loops: CDR1 SGHRS, CDR2 YFSETQ. CDR3 length equals 16 residues.

This clonotype has at least ten counts. This chain joins TRBV12-3 or TRBV12-4 and TRBJ2-3; D gene unclear. Trimming shortened V by 2 bases and J by 0 bases, and 12 bases separated the two germline ends. The CDR3 covers 16 residues. CDR3 nucleotide sequence: TGTGCCAGCAGTTTAAATGCCTTCGTTAGCACAGATACGCAGTATTTT. It specifies CASSLNAFVSTDTQYF.

The V and J genes are TRBV20-1 and TRBJ2-5, with TRBD2 identical over 7 bases. Germline CDR1 is DFQATT and CDR2 is SNEGSKA (reference sequence). The CDR3 is 17 residues long. V gave up 3 bases and J gave up 5 bases; unmatched junction bases: 18. CDR3 sequence: CSARSESGNRGNETQYF. The CDR3 nucleotides read TGCAGTGCTAGGAGCGAGAGCGGGAATCGTGGGAATGAGACCCAGTACTTC.

This clonotype appeared many times. J is TRBJ2-2 and V is TRBV12-3 or TRBV12-4, with 15 bases that match TRBD2. V was clipped by 2 bases and J by 1 base; unmatched bases: 2. The CDR3 length is 18 residues. For the CDR3, the DNA is TGTGCCAGCAGTTTATGGGGACTAGCGGGAGGGAACACCGGGGAGCTGTTTTTT. This sequence encodes CASSLWGLAGGNTGELFF.

The CDR3 DNA reads as TGTGCCAGCAGTCGGCGGGAGGATGGGCAGTTCTTC. This encodes CASSRREDGQFF. The V gene is TRBV6-1, the J gene TRBJ2-1, with 8 positions matching TRBD2. The CDR3 is 12 amino acids. The germline CDR1 and CDR2 sequences are MNHNS and SASEGT. With 5 bases clipped from V and 12 bases from J, the junction kept 6 bases outside the gene matches.

The J gene is TRBJ2-6, the V gene TRBV4-2; TRBD2 might be the D (6 bases). Trimming stripped 3 bases from V and 0 bases from J, with 15 bases between. The length of the CDR3 is 18 residues. Germline loops: CDR1 LGHNA, CDR2 YNFKEQ. CDR3 sequence: CASSQAAGRSSGANVLTF. The CDR3 region has the DNA TGTGCCAGCAGCCAGGCTGCGGGACGCAGCTCTGGGGCCAACGTCCTGACTTTC.

This clonotype was seen only a few times. The V call is TRBV2, the J call TRBJ2-7; 10 nucleotides match TRBD2. This CDR3 comprises 16 residues. The V segment lost 8 bases and the J segment 6 bases; nucleotides outside the gene matches: 16. Germline CDR1 is SNHLY and CDR2 is FYNNEI. The DNA for the CDR3 is TGTGCCAGCTCACCCCCGTCTAGCGGGAGCCTCGGCGAGCAGTACTTC. Encoded protein: CASSPPSSGSLGEQYF.

Concerning this clonotype itself: A read error may account for a junction end that differs from germline. The rearrangement uses TRBV5-4 and TRBJ2-7; D may be TRBD2 (5 bases). The CDR3 has 16 amino acids. Germline V gene sequence: CDR1 SGHNT, CDR2 YYREEE (reference sequence). The CDR3 protein is CGSSPGGQLSIYEQYF. In DNA form, the CDR3 reads TGTGGCAGCAGCCCGGGCGGGCAGCTTAGCATCTACGAGCAGTACTTC.

This chain uses TRBV9 with TRBJ1-4; D is unresolved. This CDR3 contains 16 residues. V lost 1 base, J lost 5 bases, and 15 bases lay in between. Germline V gene sequence: CDR1 SGDLS, CDR2 YYNGEE. CDR3 nucleotide sequence: TGTGCCAGCAGCGTAAACGGGGTGTCCTACAATGAAAAACTGTTTTTT. This sequence encodes CASSVNGVSYNEKLFF.

The table lists this clonotype with many counts. The rearrangement joins TRBV12-3 or TRBV12-4 to TRBJ1-3; the D is unclear. V lost 7 bases to trimming and J lost 0 bases, with 10 bases between them. CDR3 size: 14 residues. The CDR3 spells CASTYTSSGNTIYF. DNA for the CDR3: TGTGCCAGCACGTACACTAGCTCTGGAAACACCATATATTTT.

About this clonotype: Possible read error: a much larger clone is one base away. V is TRBV19 and J is TRBJ2-1; 11 nucleotides align to TRBD1. Germline CDR1 and CDR2: LNHDA and SQIVND (reference sequence). This CDR3 has 17 residues. The CDR3: CAGSPRRGTGGFSEQFF. In DNA, the CDR3 is TGTGCCGGTAGTCCCCGTCGGGGGACAGGGGGTTTTAGTGAGCAGTTCTTC.